This TCR beta chain appears in the sequencing data of a study of blood T cell repertoires in COVID-19. Sequenced by immunoSEQ multiplex PCR; TCRdb stores in-frame clones only, minus some. The data contain roughly 220,000 clones, approximately 85% of them singletons. The sequence was collected from a woman of 80 years or more with COVID-19, enrolled during active disease. Material for sequencing was peripheral blood.

The chain's CDR3 is CASSKAGVRETQYF. CDR3 nucleotide sequence: TGTGCCAGTAGTAAGGCAGGTGTACGAGAGACCCAGTACTTC. The chain carries TRBV19 and TRBJ2-5; D remains unclear. The length of the CDR3 is 14 residues. Between the trimmed V and J ends, which lost 4 bases and 4 bases, there was a span of 13 bases. Germline CDR1 LNHDA, CDR2 SQIVND (reference sequence).